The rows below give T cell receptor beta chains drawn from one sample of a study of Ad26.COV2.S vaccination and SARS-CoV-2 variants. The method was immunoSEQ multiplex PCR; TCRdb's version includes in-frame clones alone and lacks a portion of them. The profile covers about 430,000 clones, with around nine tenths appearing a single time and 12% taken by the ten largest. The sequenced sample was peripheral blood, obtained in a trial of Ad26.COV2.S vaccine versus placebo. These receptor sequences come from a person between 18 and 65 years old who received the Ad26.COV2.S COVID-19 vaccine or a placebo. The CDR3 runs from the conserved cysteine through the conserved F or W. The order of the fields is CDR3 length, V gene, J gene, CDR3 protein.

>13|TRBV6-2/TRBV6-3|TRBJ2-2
CASSYMVTGELFF
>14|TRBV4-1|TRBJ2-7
CASSPLAGLYEQYF
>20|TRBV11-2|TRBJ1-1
CASSLDEDRDRGTMNTEAFF
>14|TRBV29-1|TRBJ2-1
CSAPLVSSYNEQFF
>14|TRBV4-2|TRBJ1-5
CASSPGQSNQPQHF
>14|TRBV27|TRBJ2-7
CASSSGTGGGEQYF
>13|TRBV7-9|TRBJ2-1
CASSSLGGNEQFF
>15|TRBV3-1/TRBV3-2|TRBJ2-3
CASSRGQGPTDTQYF
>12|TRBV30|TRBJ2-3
CAWSVQADTQYF
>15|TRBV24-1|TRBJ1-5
CATSKSGQGNQPQHF